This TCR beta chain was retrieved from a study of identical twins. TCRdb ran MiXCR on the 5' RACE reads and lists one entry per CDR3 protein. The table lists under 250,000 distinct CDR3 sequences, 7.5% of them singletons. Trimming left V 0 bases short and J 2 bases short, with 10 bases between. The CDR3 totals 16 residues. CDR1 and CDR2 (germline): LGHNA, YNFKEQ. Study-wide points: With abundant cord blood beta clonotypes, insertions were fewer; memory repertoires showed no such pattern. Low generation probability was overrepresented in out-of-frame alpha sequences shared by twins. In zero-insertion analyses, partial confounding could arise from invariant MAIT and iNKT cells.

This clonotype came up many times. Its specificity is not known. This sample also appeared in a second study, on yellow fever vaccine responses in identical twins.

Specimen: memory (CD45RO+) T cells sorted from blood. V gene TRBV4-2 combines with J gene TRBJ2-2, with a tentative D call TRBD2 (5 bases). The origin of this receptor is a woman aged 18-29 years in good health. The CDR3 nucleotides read TGTGCCAGCAGCCAAGAATCGGGATCCAACACCGGGGAGCTGTTTTTT. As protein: CASSQESGSNTGELFF.